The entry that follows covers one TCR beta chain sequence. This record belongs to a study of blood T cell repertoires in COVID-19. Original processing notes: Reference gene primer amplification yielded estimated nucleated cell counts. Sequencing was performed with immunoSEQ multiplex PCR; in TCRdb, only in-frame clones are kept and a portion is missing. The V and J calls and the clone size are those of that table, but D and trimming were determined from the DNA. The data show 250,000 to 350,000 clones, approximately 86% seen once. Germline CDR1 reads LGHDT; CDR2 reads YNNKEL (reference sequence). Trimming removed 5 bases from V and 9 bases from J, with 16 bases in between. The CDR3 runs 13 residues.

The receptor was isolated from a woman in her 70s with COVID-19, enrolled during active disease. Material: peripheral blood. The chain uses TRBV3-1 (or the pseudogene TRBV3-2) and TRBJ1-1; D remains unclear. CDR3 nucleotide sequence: TGTGCCAGCAGCTTAACAATGGGAGGTAAAGCTTTCTTT. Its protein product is CASSLTMGGKAFF.